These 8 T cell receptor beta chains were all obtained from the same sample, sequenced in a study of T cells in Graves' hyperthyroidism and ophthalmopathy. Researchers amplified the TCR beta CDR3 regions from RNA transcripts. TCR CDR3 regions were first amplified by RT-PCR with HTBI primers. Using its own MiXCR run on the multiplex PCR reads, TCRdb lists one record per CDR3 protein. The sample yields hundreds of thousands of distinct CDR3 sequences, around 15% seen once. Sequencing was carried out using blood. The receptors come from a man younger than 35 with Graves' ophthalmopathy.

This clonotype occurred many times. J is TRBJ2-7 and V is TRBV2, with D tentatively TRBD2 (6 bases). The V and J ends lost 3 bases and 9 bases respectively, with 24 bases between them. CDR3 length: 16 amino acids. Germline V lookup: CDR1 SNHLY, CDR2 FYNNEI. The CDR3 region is CASSDSGTPLIWAQYF. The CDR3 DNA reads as TGTGCCAGCAGTGATTCCGGGACTCCTCTTATATGGGCGCAGTACTTC. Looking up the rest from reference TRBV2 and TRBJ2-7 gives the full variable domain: EPEVTQTPSHQVTQMGQEVILRCVPISNHLYFYWYRQILGQKVEFLVSFYNNEISEKSEIFDDQFSVERPDGSNFTLKIRSTKLEDSAMYFCASSDSGTPLIWAQYFGPGTRLTVT.

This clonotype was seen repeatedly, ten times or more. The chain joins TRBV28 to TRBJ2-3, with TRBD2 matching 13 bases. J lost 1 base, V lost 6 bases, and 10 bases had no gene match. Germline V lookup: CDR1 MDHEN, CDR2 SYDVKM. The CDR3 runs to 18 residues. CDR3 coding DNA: TGTGCCAGCAGCGGACTAGCGGGAGAGATGAGAGGCACAGATACGCAGTATTTT. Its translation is CASSGLAGEMRGTDTQYF.

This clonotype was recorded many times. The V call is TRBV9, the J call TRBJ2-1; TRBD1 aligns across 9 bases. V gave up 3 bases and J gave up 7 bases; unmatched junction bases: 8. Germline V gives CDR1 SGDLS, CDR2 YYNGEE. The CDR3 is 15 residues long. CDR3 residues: CASSEGDRVVNEQFF. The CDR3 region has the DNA TGTGCCAGCAGCGAAGGGGACAGGGTAGTAAATGAGCAGTTCTTC.

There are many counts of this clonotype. As DNA, the CDR3 is TGTGCCAGCAGCTTAGCAGCGACCATTAATCAGCCCCAGCATTTT. The encoded protein is CASSLAATINQPQHF. The rearrangement joins TRBV7-2 to TRBJ1-5; D not resolved. CDR1 is SGHTA and CDR2 is FQGNSA in the germline V gene. This CDR3 comprises 15 residues. V lost 0 bases and J lost 4, with 10 bases in between.

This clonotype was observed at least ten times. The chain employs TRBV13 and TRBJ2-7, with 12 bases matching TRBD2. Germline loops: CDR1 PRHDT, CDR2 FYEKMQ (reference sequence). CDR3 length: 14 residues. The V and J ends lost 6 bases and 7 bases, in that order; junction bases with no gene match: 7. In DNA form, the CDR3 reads TGTGCCAGCAGTCTAGCGGGAGGGCCTTATGAGCAGTACTTC. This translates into CASSLAGGPYEQYF.

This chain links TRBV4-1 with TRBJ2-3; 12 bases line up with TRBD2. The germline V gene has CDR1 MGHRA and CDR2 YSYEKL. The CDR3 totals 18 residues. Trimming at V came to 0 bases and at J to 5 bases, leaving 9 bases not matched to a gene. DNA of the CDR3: TGCGCCAGCAGCCAAGACCCTCTAGCGGGGGGGCGATTAGATACGCAGTATTTT. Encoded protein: CASSQDPLAGGRLDTQYF.

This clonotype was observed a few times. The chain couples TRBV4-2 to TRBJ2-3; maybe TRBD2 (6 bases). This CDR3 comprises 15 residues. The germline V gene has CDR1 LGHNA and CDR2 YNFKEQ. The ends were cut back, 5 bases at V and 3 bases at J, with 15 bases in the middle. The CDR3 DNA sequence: TGTGCCAGCAGCTCCCACGGGGAGGTAACAGATACGCAGTATTTT. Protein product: CASSSHGEVTDTQYF.

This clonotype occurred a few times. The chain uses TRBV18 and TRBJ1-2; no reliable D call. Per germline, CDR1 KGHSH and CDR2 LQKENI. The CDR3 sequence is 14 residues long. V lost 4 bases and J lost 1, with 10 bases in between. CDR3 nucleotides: TGTGCCAGCTCACTTGGGATAGATAACTATGGCTACACCTTC. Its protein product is CASSLGIDNYGYTF. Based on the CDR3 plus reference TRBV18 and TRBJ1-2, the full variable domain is NAGVMQNPRHLVRRRGQEARLRCSPMKGHSHVYWYRQLPEEGLKFMVYLQKENIIDESGMPKERFSAEFPKEGPSILRIQQVVRGDSAAYFCASSLGIDNYGYTFGSGTRLTVV.